The clone carrying this T cell receptor (beta chain) was recorded at least ten times. An end of the junction does not agree with germline; a read error may underlie this. This entry belongs to a study of neurological immune-mediated disorders. 5'RACE employing 10-nucleotide random UMIs yielded the cDNA. In each sequencing run, over 180 million TCR-beta sequences were generated from 15-18 subjects. TCRdb redid the calling of the 5' RACE reads with MiXCR, one entry per CDR3 protein. The sample lists about 33,000 distinct CDR3 sequences, approximately 1.6% seen once, with about 9% in the top ten. The CDR3 totals 14 residues. Germline CDR1 is SGHRS and CDR2 is YFSETQ.

Sequencing was carried out using PBMCs. This clonotype was sampled from a woman in her 30s with multiple sclerosis. This chain joins TRBV5-1 and TRBJ2-1; 8 bases are a match to TRBD2. DNA of the CDR3: TGCGCCAGCAGCTTCGGCCTAGCGGGCGCCCTTTGGATCTTC. Its protein is CASSFGLAGALWIF.